A selection of T cell receptor beta chains follows, all from one sample in a study of T cell repertoires in cytomegalovirus infection. Using its own MiXCR run on the reads, TCRdb lists one record per CDR3 protein. The table includes about 130,000 distinct CDR3 sequences, about 24% detected once. Which antigens these TCRs recognize remains unknown. Sequencing was performed on PBMCs, sequenced either directly or after in vitro stimulation (not recorded which). The receptor source for this set is a human donor in good health (CMV status not recorded). Some clones in this sample may be carry-over from other donors' samples. CDR3s leave out the opening cysteine and the closing phenylalanine or tryptophan. The D gene is left open where the match is weak.

d_gene: .
j_gene: TRBJ1-1
v_gene: TRBV6-1
CDR3aa: ASRRDTSSF

d_gene: .
j_gene: TRBJ1-5
v_gene: TRBV4-3
CDR3aa: ASSQDPGGGQPQH

d_gene: TRBD2
j_gene: TRBJ2-7
v_gene: TRBV7-2
CDR3aa: ASSLDDGTSVYEQY

d_gene: .
j_gene: TRBJ2-6
v_gene: TRBV28
CDR3aa: ASSSRHVPGANVLT

d_gene: .
j_gene: TRBJ1-5
v_gene: TRBV7-2
CDR3aa: ASSLPLRSNQPQH

d_gene: .
j_gene: TRBJ1-1
v_gene: TRBV19
CDR3aa: ASSLGPEAF

d_gene: .
j_gene: TRBJ1-2
v_gene: TRBV7-9
CDR3aa: ASSSADFNYGYT

d_gene: TRBD1
j_gene: TRBJ2-6
v_gene: TRBV7-6
CDR3aa: ASSLKQGDSGANVLT

d_gene: TRBD1
j_gene: TRBJ2-3
v_gene: TRBV27
CDR3aa: ASTRGQGSADTQY

d_gene: TRBD1
j_gene: TRBJ1-6
v_gene: TRBV9
CDR3aa: ASSVAPGTGDSPLH

d_gene: .
j_gene: TRBJ1-2
v_gene: TRBV7-8
CDR3aa: ASSLGGNRVENGYT

d_gene: .
j_gene: TRBJ2-1
v_gene: TRBV11-2
CDR3aa: ASSSTSNNEQF

d_gene: .
j_gene: TRBJ2-7
v_gene: TRBV7-8
CDR3aa: ASSFPLSEQY

d_gene: TRBD1
j_gene: TRBJ2-1
v_gene: TRBV18
CDR3aa: ASSFSWDREDEQF

d_gene: TRBD2
j_gene: TRBJ2-1
v_gene: TRBV18
CDR3aa: ASSLQTRAGGSYNEQF

d_gene: .
j_gene: TRBJ2-2
v_gene: TRBV6-2/TRBV6-3
CDR3aa: ATWTASEAGELF

d_gene: .
j_gene: TRBJ1-2
v_gene: TRBV7-2
CDR3aa: ASRMRAEGYGYT

d_gene: .
j_gene: TRBJ2-2
v_gene: TRBV11-3
CDR3aa: ASSLFSGTHTGELF

d_gene: TRBD1
j_gene: TRBJ2-1
v_gene: TRBV6-1
CDR3aa: ASSAQGATSLNEQF

d_gene: TRBD2
j_gene: TRBJ2-1
v_gene: TRBV7-3
CDR3aa: ASSLMAGGLNEQF

d_gene: .
j_gene: TRBJ2-7
v_gene: TRBV7-8
CDR3aa: ASSPLMLRTAYEQY

d_gene: TRBD2
j_gene: TRBJ2-2
v_gene: TRBV10-3
CDR3aa: AISEQSGSTTGELF

d_gene: .
j_gene: TRBJ1-1
v_gene: TRBV5-4
CDR3aa: ASSFPNTEAF

d_gene: .
j_gene: TRBJ1-6
v_gene: TRBV7-6
CDR3aa: ASRETRDVANLGNSPLH

d_gene: .
j_gene: TRBJ2-3
v_gene: TRBV12-3/TRBV12-4
CDR3aa: ASSSSAGTDTQY

d_gene: .
j_gene: TRBJ2-7
v_gene: TRBV28
CDR3aa: ASSLGRSSEQY

d_gene: TRBD2
j_gene: TRBJ2-5
v_gene: TRBV2
CDR3aa: ASTILAGLETQY

d_gene: TRBD2
j_gene: TRBJ2-3
v_gene: TRBV10-3
CDR3aa: AISDDRSGADTQY

d_gene: .
j_gene: TRBJ2-5
v_gene: TRBV7-8
CDR3aa: ASSLQGGQETQY

d_gene: TRBD2
j_gene: TRBJ2-5
v_gene: TRBV7-9
CDR3aa: ASLLAGGQETQY

d_gene: TRBD2
j_gene: TRBJ2-5
v_gene: TRBV28
CDR3aa: ASSLTRGGRETQY

d_gene: .
j_gene: TRBJ2-5
v_gene: TRBV5-1
CDR3aa: ASSLVTLQETQY

d_gene: TRBD2
j_gene: TRBJ2-1
v_gene: TRBV6-5
CDR3aa: ASRRTSGQQF

d_gene: .
j_gene: TRBJ2-5
v_gene: TRBV12-3/TRBV12-4
CDR3aa: ASSSPDKETQY

d_gene: .
j_gene: TRBJ2-3
v_gene: TRBV7-2
CDR3aa: ASSTGPPSGTDTQY

d_gene: TRBD1
j_gene: TRBJ2-5
v_gene: TRBV7-8
CDR3aa: ASSSGTGKETQY

d_gene: TRBD2
j_gene: TRBJ2-2
v_gene: TRBV7-9
CDR3aa: ASSLRPRTSGTGNTGELF

d_gene: .
j_gene: TRBJ2-7
v_gene: TRBV9
CDR3aa: ASSVATAYEQY

d_gene: .
j_gene: TRBJ2-1
v_gene: TRBV6-2/TRBV6-3
CDR3aa: ASSPPPINEQF

d_gene: .
j_gene: TRBJ2-3
v_gene: TRBV12-3/TRBV12-4
CDR3aa: ASSFGGDTQY

d_gene: .
j_gene: TRBJ1-2
v_gene: TRBV30
CDR3aa: AWGGAPYGYT

d_gene: TRBD1
j_gene: TRBJ2-1
v_gene: TRBV11-2
CDR3aa: ASSLETGGSEQF

d_gene: TRBD2
j_gene: TRBJ2-1
v_gene: TRBV20-1
CDR3aa: SARDHRASGIYNEQF

d_gene: .
j_gene: TRBJ2-2
v_gene: TRBV7-9
CDR3aa: ASSPGAAGELF

d_gene: TRBD1
j_gene: TRBJ1-2
v_gene: TRBV7-2
CDR3aa: ASSLMRQGGDGYT

d_gene: .
j_gene: TRBJ2-5
v_gene: TRBV7-8
CDR3aa: ASSSSVGRPQETQY